These 21 T cell receptor beta chains came from one sample sequenced in a study of technical replicates of blood from a few donors. The repertoire was sequenced with immunoSEQ multiplex PCR; TCRdb's copy has only in-frame clones and lacks some. The sample shows about 94,000 clones, roughly 96% of them seen only once. Sequenced input: T cells isolated from PBMCs. The origin of the receptors is a human donor in good health.

This chain links TRBV5-5 with TRBJ1-4, with 8 bases fitting TRBD1. Germline CDR1 is SGHKS and CDR2 is YYEKEE (reference sequence). The V and J ends lost 4 bases and 6 bases, in that order; junction bases with no gene match: 11. The CDR3 loop spans 16 amino acids. CDR3 sequence reads: CASSPLTGVGDEKLFF. CDR3 bases: TGTGCCAGCAGCCCCCTGACAGGGGTGGGGGATGAAAAACTGTTTTTT.

The chain employs TRBV30 and TRBJ2-2; TRBD1 matches 8 bases. Trimming took 3 bases from V and 0 from J; bases not matched to a gene: 6. CDR3 length equals 16 residues. The germline V gene encodes CDR1 GTSNPN and CDR2 SVGIG (reference sequence). CDR3 sequence (DNA): TGTGCCTGGAGCTTTGGGACAGGCTCGAACACCGGGGAGCTGTTTTTT. It specifies CAWSFGTGSNTGELFF.

The V call is TRBV9, the J call TRBJ1-6; D might be TRBD1 (6 bases). Per germline, CDR1 SGDLS and CDR2 YYNGEE. This CDR3 is 15 amino acids long. V lost 0 bases and J 4 bases, leaving 8 bases between the germline ends. The chain's CDR3 is CASSVEGGYNSPLHF. The CDR3 coding sequence is TGTGCCAGCAGCGTAGAAGGGGGTTATAATTCACCCCTCCACTTT.

This chain uses TRBV5-1 with TRBJ2-2; D is ambiguous. Looked up from germline, CDR1 is SGHRS and CDR2 is YFSETQ. This CDR3 contains 16 residues. Trimming took 3 bases from V and 9 from J, leaving 21 bases between them. DNA for the CDR3: TGCGCCAGCAGCTCCTTCAAGAGTAGCCAGACCCGGGAGCTGTTTTTT. As protein: CASSSFKSSQTRELFF.

CDR3 coding DNA: TGCGCCAGCAGCGCCAACCGGGGGACAGGGGGAACCTACGAGCAGTACTTC. Encoded protein: CASSANRGTGGTYEQYF. The chain employs TRBV5-1 and TRBJ2-7, with 11 bases that match TRBD1. Germline CDR1 is SGHRS and CDR2 is YFSETQ. V lost 4 bases and J lost 2; bases outside the gene matches: 11. The CDR3 is made up of 17 amino acids.

The chain employs TRBV7-9 and TRBJ1-4; D perhaps matches TRBD1 (5 bases). The V gene's germline CDR1 is SEHNR and CDR2 FQNEAQ (reference sequence). The CDR3 sequence is 12 residues long. Trimming left V 5 bases short and J 7 bases short, with 8 bases between. CDR3 in DNA: TGTGCCAGCAGCCTCACAGGTGAAAAACTGTTTTTT. Residues: CASSLTGEKLFF.

The V and J genes are TRBV5-1 and TRBJ2-3; D gene unclear. Germline CDR1 and CDR2: SGHRS and YFSETQ. V lost 1 base, J lost 4 bases, and 7 bases lay in between. The CDR3 extends over 13 amino acids. CDR3: CASSLTVADTQYF. The CDR3 DNA reads TGCGCCAGCAGCTTGACAGTCGCAGATACGCAGTATTTT. Supplemented by reference TRBV5-1 and TRBJ2-3, the full variable domain reads KAGVTQTPRYLIKTRGQQVTLSCSPISGHRSVSWYQQTPGQGLQFLFEYFSETQRNKGNFPGRFSGRQFSNSRSEMNVSTLELGDSALYLCASSLTVADTQYFGPGTRLTVL.

This chain connects TRBV5-6 to TRBJ2-4; 9 bases fit TRBD1. With 4 bases clipped from V and 0 bases from J, the junction kept 8 bases outside the gene matches. CDR1 SGHDT and CDR2 YYEEEE come from the germline V gene. The CDR3 loop spans 17 amino acids. The DNA of the CDR3 is TGTGCCAGCAGCAAGGGACAGGGACCTTTAGCCAAAAACATTCAGTACTTC. Its protein product is CASSKGQGPLAKNIQYF.

The chain has TRBV20-1 and TRBJ1-5; no reliable D call. Per germline, CDR1 DFQATT and CDR2 SNEGSKA (reference sequence). The CDR3 is 11 residues long. Trimming took 3 bases from V and 6 from J, leaving 6 bases between them. DNA of the CDR3: TGCAGTGCTAGTCGGGGTCAGCCCCAGCATTTT. Translation gives CSASRGQPQHF.

The chain couples TRBV7-9 to TRBJ2-7; 12 bases align to TRBD2. CDR3 length: 15 amino acids. J was trimmed by 7 bases and V by 3 bases; bases with no gene match: 7. Germline CDR1 reads SEHNR; CDR2 reads FQNEAQ (reference sequence). The CDR3 sequence: CASSLASGGAREQYF. The CDR3 DNA follows: TGTGCCAGCAGCTTGGCTAGCGGGGGGGCCAGGGAGCAGTACTTC.

V and J are TRBV4-1 and TRBJ2-3; the match to TRBD2 covers 11 bases. V lost 4 bases to trimming and J lost 3 bases; unmatched junction nucleotides: 6. Germline assignment: CDR1 MGHRA and CDR2 YSYEKL. The CDR3 contains 16 residues. The CDR3 reads CASSPRLAGLTDTQYF. CDR3 nucleotides: TGCGCCAGCAGCCCCAGACTAGCGGGATTGACAGATACGCAGTATTTT.

DNA for the CDR3: TGTGCCAGCAGCCCGACAGGGGGCAATCAGCCCCAGCATTTT. Translation: CASSPTGGNQPQHF. The chain employs TRBV7-9 and TRBJ1-5; 8 positions agree with TRBD1. The V gene's germline CDR1 is SEHNR and CDR2 FQNEAQ (reference sequence). The J segment lost 2 bases and the V segment lost 5 bases, leaving 2 bases of the junction unmatched. The CDR3 is 14 amino acids.

The genes are TRBV11-2 and TRBJ2-1, with TRBD2 as a possible D gene (6 bases). Per the germline V gene, CDR1 is SGHAT and CDR2 is FQNNGV. The CDR3 runs to 15 residues. With 4 bases removed from V and 7 bases from J, the gap between germline ends came to 17 bases. As DNA, the CDR3 is TGTGCCAGCAGCTCCCCCAGCAGGGAGGTTAATGAGCAGTTCTTC. The encoded protein is CASSSPSREVNEQFF.

The chain recombines TRBV5-1 with TRBJ2-2, with D possibly TRBD1 on 5 matching bases. CDR3 length equals 15 residues. The V gene lost 2 bases and the J gene lost 5 bases, with 13 bases spanning the gap. Germline values: CDR1 SGHRS, CDR2 YFSETQ. In nucleotides, the CDR3 is TGCGCCAGCAGCTTTCAAGGAAGGGGAACCGGGGAGCTGTTTTTT. Translation gives CASSFQGRGTGELFF.

V usage is TRBV6-1 and J usage is TRBJ2-5; 10 bases line up with TRBD2. Germline V gene lookup returns CDR1 MNHNS and CDR2 SASEGT. The CDR3 covers 19 residues. Trimming at V came to 3 bases and at J to 5 bases, leaving 18 bases not matched to a gene. DNA of the CDR3: TGTGCCAGCAGTGACGCCCGAGTCGGGCTAGCGGGAGTTGCTGAGACCCAGTACTTC. As protein: CASSDARVGLAGVAETQYF.

The chain recombines TRBV27 with TRBJ2-1; D is perhaps TRBD1 (7 bases). Germline-derived CDR1 and CDR2 are MNHEY and SMNVEV (reference sequence). CDR3 length: 14 amino acids. The V and J ends lost 3 bases and 9 bases respectively, with 15 bases between them. The CDR3 is CASSFRGRRGEQFF. CDR3 sequence (DNA): TGTGCCAGCAGTTTCAGGGGGAGGCGAGGTGAGCAGTTCTTC.

This clone was seen just once. The V and J genes are TRBV2 and TRBJ1-1; weak D call: TRBD1 (5 bases). With 2 bases removed from V and 5 bases from J, the gap between germline ends came to 12 bases. The CDR3 sequence is 14 residues long. Per germline, CDR1 SNHLY and CDR2 FYNNEI. Here the CDR3 DNA reads TGTGCCAGCAGTGAATCCCCCGCAGGGACTGAAGCTTTCTTT. Translating gives CASSESPAGTEAFF.

The V call is TRBV15, the J call TRBJ2-2; TRBD2 agrees at 8 bases. Looked up from germline, CDR1 is LNHNV and CDR2 is YYDKDF (reference sequence). The CDR3 runs 13 residues. The V gene end was trimmed by 8 bases and the J gene end by 4 bases; junction bases not matched to a gene: 3. The CDR3 region is CATAGRVTGELFF. The CDR3 DNA sequence: TGTGCCACCGCCGGGAGGGTCACCGGGGAGCTGTTTTTT.

V usage is TRBV5-1 and J usage is TRBJ2-2; D is unclear. V shed 3 bases and J shed 0 bases, with 12 bases lying between them. The CDR3 consists of 16 residues. CDR1 and CDR2 (germline): SGHRS, YFSETQ. CDR3 DNA: TGCGCCAGCAGCTCTATGGGCCCTCCGAACACCGGGGAGCTGTTTTTT. Translating gives CASSSMGPPNTGELFF. The full variable domain, its missing parts supplied by reference TRBV5-1 and TRBJ2-2, is KAGVTQTPRYLIKTRGQQVTLSCSPISGHRSVSWYQQTPGQGLQFLFEYFSETQRNKGNFPGRFSGRQFSNSRSEMNVSTLELGDSALYLCASSSMGPPNTGELFFGEGSRLTVL.

The chain joins TRBV28 to TRBJ2-4; TRBD1 matches 7 bases. The germline V gene has CDR1 MDHEN and CDR2 SYDVKM. Losses at the gene ends were 5 bases for V and 0 bases for J; bases not matched to a gene: 7. The CDR3 spans 16 residues. The DNA for the CDR3 is TGTGCCAGCAGTGGACAGGATTTAATAGCCAAAAACATTCAGTACTTC. Protein product: CASSGQDLIAKNIQYF.

This clone was observed once. This chain uses TRBV7-7 with TRBJ2-5, with 8 bases identical to TRBD1. The CDR3 extends over 16 amino acids. Germline trimming cut 6 bases from V and 2 bases from J; bases unmatched to any gene: 11. CDR1 is SSHAT and CDR2 is FNYEAQ in the germline V gene (reference sequence). The CDR3: CASSPDRDRSQETQYF. In DNA, the CDR3 is TGTGCCAGCAGTCCAGACCGGGACAGGTCTCAAGAGACCCAGTACTTC.